Reported below is one TCR beta chain. Repertoires were generated with immunoSEQ multiplex PCR, while TCRdb's copy carries only in-frame clones and drops some. This sample carries about 68,000 clones, 65% to 90% of them seen once, and the ten largest clones take roughly 25%. The data were obtained in a study of blood T cell repertoires in COVID-19. The CDR3 consists of 15 residues. The clonotype originates from a man aged 45-65 years with acute or convalescent COVID-19. V is TRBV21-1 and J is TRBJ1-4; TRBD1 is the table's D call, not checked against the DNA. TRBV21-1 counts as a pseudogene. What was sequenced was peripheral blood. For the CDR3, the DNA is TGTGCCAGCAGCGGAGTTGGACAGACCATTGAAAAACTGTTTTTT. Protein sequence: CASSGVGQTIEKLFF.